This TCR beta chain appears in the sequencing data of a study of T cell responses to AZD1222 COVID-19 vaccine. Clones were sequenced by immunoSEQ multiplex PCR, and TCRdb holds only the in-frame ones, with some missing. The top ten clones hold about 4.5% of a sample with about 110,000 clones, roughly 87% of them seen once. In regard to this clone: Antigen specificity is unknown.

Trimming pared 4 bases from V and 2 bases from J, leaving 15 bases between. The CDR3 runs to 16 residues. Germline V gives CDR1 SNHLY, CDR2 FYNNEI. General study findings and limits: The span of vaccine-associated CD4 TCRs extended across spike, with dominance at 160-218 and 743-854.

The rearrangement links TRBV2 to TRBJ2-4; tentatively, D is TRBD1 (6 bases). The starting material was peripheral blood, obtained on day 0 of AZD1222 vaccination. The TCR comes from an adult in good health. The CDR3 sequence: CASSVNRDVTKNIQYF. The CDR3 nucleotides read TGTGCCAGCAGTGTAAACAGGGACGTAACCAAAAACATTCAGTACTTC.